What follows is one T cell receptor (delta chain) and its context. Its antigen is still unknown. There are no base qualities to consult, and no much larger clone falls within one base. The library was built by means of RT-PCR. The sequencing machine was an Illumina MiSeq. TCRdb reran clone calling on the public reads with CATT; rows sharing one DNA sequence were then combined. The sample has approximately 2,800 delta-chain clones on record, 7% to 9.5% of them singletons. The top ten hold 9.2% of the sample. The CDR3 goes from the cysteine to the phenylalanine over 18 residues. This entry keeps only the CDR3 DNA: 54 bases, framed from base 1. The CDR1 and CDR2 encoded by the germline V gene are TSWWSYY and QGS. The junction shows trimming of 4 bases on V and 3 bases on J, and the gene matches do not reach 16 bases of it. The data derive from a study of gamma-delta T cells after stem cell transplantation (dated by TCRdb to 2016 to 2017).

The clonotype originates from a human donor. It is not recorded whose cells these are; they may come from a transplant donor. Sequencing input: gamma-delta T cells. Recombination linked TRDV1 to TRDJ1; TRDD2 agrees with 8 junctional bases. The nucleotides are TGTGCTCTTGGGGCGGCCTTCCTATTCGGATACCCCTCCGATAAACTCATCTTT. This sequence encodes CALGAAFLFGYPSDKLIF.